The T cell receptor (beta chain) under discussion was sequenced for a study of shared clonotypes between healthy human individuals. Across the whole study: CD8 memory received one plate per donor, CD8 naive two, CD4 memory three and CD4 naive three.

Notes on this clone: No antigen is known for it.

V lost 4 bases to trimming and J lost 10 bases; unmatched junction nucleotides: 8. The CDR3 is 14 amino acids. Germline V gives CDR1 ENHRY, CDR2 SYGVKD. Study-level points and caveats: Only blood was sampled, and tissue TCR repertoires likely differ from blood ones. The small donor group covered limited genetic and exposure diversity.

Sequencing used immunoSEQ multiplex PCR; TCRdb keeps in-frame clones, though not all of them. The sample yields 2 million to 2.5 million clones, about 90% seen once. Sequencing used naive CD4+ T cells from PBMCs. Subset specified: CD45RA+ positively selected. V gene TRBV10-3 combines with J gene TRBJ2-1, with 9 nucleotides matching TRBD2. This TCR derives from a young man in good health. Some clones in this sample may be carry-over from other donors' samples. The CDR3 DNA is TGTGCCATCAGTGGAGGTAGCGGGAGTGGAGAGCAGTTCTTC. The encoded protein is CAISGGSGSGEQFF.